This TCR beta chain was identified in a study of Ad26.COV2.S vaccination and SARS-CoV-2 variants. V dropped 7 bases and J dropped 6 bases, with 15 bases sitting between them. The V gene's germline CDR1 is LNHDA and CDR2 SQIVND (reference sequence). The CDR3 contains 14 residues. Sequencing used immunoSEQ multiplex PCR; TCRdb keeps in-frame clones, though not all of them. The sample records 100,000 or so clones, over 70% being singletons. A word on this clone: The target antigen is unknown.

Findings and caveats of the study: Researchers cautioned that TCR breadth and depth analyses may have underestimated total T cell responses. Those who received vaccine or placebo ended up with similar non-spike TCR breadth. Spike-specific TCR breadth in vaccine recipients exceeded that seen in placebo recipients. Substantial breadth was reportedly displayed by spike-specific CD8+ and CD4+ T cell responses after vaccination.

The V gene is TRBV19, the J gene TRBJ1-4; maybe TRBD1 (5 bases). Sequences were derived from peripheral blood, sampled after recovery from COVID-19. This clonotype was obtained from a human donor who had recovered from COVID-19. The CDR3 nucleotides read TGTGCCAGTAACGAGGGACGCGAGGATGAAAAACTGTTTTTT. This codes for CASNEGREDEKLFF.